This entry features one T cell receptor (beta chain) sequence. Its target is not known. The junction departs from the called germline gene at one end, perhaps through a read error. There are 14 residues in the CDR3. The data were taken from a study of tumor-infiltrating lymphocytes in primary liver carcinoma. Study background: Productive TCRbeta read counts per sample ran from roughly 3.65 to 7.13 million and were similar across tissue types.

The input was 400 to 500 ng total RNA; TCR beta cDNA was made from it with a constant-region primer. For TCR beta, libraries were produced by three nested multiplex PCR rounds using slightly modified ARM-PCR. TRBV1-TRBV30 forward primers paired with a C-beta reverse primer were used in the first two PCR rounds, which ran about 11 cycles each. TCRdb re-derived calls from the multiplex PCR reads in MiXCR, one entry per CDR3 protein. The sample holds around 78,000 distinct CDR3 sequences, over 55% seen once. Study-level results: Tumor top-250-clone fraction significantly exceeded that of blood (p = 0.039).

RNA and DNA were co-extracted from around 20-30 mg of unsorted bulk tissue. Patients diagnosed with primary liver carcinoma received treatment through surgical resection. This receptor was taken from a woman aged 60-75 years with primary liver carcinoma and hepatitis B virus infection. The V and J genes are TRBV12-3 or TRBV12-4 and TRBJ2-3; tentatively, D is TRBD2 (6 bases). Sequencing input: liver tumor tissue from sampling region 4. Described subset: tumor region T4, right-lateral pole. The CDR3 loop reads CASSRGSGADTHYF. The DNA for the CDR3 is TGTGCCAGCAGCCGGGGTAGCGGCGCAGATACGCACTATTTT.